This T cell receptor beta chain appears in the sequencing data of a study of shared clonotypes between healthy human individuals (dated by TCRdb to about 2020). Regarding the study in general: Three men and a couple of women, aged 18 to 49 years, made up the cohort. Per donor, three plates each were used for CD4 naive and CD4 memory, two for CD8 naive, and one for CD8 memory. The study deeply sequenced blood TCR repertoires of five healthy adults to estimate repertoire size and the extent of clonotype sharing between individuals. Libraries were prepared and TCR repertoires were sequenced by different laboratories using diverse techniques, in order to increase sequencing depth and limit assay-specific biases. Per donor, leukapheresis produced somewhere between about 0.9 and 9.5 billion PBMCs.

This clone came up once. The antigen this receptor binds is unknown. Nothing much larger sits one base from this clone, and base qualities are not available. TCR CDR3 regions were amplified from genomic DNA by multiplex PCR using the deep immunoSEQ assay. For each cell subset, the extracted genomic DNA was distributed evenly across all wells of several immunoSEQ 96-well plates, and each plate served as one replicate. Each replicate PCR for sorted subsets received about 200 ng genomic DNA, equal to around 32,000 T cell genomes. Purified libraries were measured with a Qubit 3.0 fluorometer, size-checked on a Bioanalyzer 2100, and measured again with the KAPA Library Quantification kit. A separate single-read 150-cycle Illumina NextSeq 550 flow cell was used to sequence each immunoSEQ 96-well plate. The original methods were these. The immunoSEQ output contained only junctional sequences without quality scores, so filtering could not match that applied to full-length reads. To assign V/J genes and CDR3, sequences were annotated against IMGT germline references using PyIR, a Python wrapper for IgBLAST v1.9. Reads were filtered out if the reads had weak V/J assignments (E-value above 1e-6), no CDR3, stop codons, out-of-frame junctions, or ambiguous translated residues. V3J clonotypes were defined as sequences sharing an identical inferred V gene, J gene, and CDR3 amino acid sequence. The percentage overlap between two repertoires was calculated by dividing the number of shared unique clonotypes by the size of the smaller repertoire. Three approaches were used to assess repertoire richness: RTK rarefaction, the Chao1 estimator, and Recon v2.1 estimates of unobserved clonotypes. Generation probabilities for all TCRbeta clonotypes obtained by the gDNA method from a handful of donors were computed using OLGA. Not all clones reach the TCRdb copy of this immuneACCESS table, which keeps in-frame sequences only. Checked studies attribute under half of the gap to unresolved V genes and leave the rest unexplained. For V, J and clone size, that table is used; D and trimming come from the DNA. In this sample the table shows approximately 2,300,000 clones, around 90% of which occur a single time. The ten largest account for 0.37% of the sample.

The donors were healthy, HIV-negative adults with no recently reported acute infections or vaccinations. Only Caucasian adults living in Nashville, Tennessee, USA were represented among the donors. CD4+ T cells were enriched through magnetic negative selection, after which naive cells were positively selected on CD45RA and the remaining negative fraction served as the memory subset. Blood was collected by leukapheresis, and PBMCs were isolated by Ficoll-Histopaque density gradient centrifugation and then cryopreserved in liquid nitrogen vapor phase. Analytical flow cytometry was used to check the purity and quantity of every magnetically sorted T cell population. Genomic DNA was isolated from each sorted fraction and quantified by UV absorbance on a Nanodrop 2000c. The germline V gene sets CDR1 to MDHEN and CDR2 to SYDVKM. The CDR3 covers 17 residues, taking in both the cysteine and the phenylalanine. Only the CDR3 DNA stays, 51 bases, in frame from base 1. The germline V and J ends show losses of 3 bases and 1 base respectively, and no gene match explains 10 bases of the junction.

The study at large found these results: Sampling was limited to blood, and TCR repertoires in tissue likely differ from TCR repertoires in blood. Compared with non-shared clonotypes, clonotypes shared by all four sorted-subset donors had higher generation probabilities. Across four donors, approximately 5% of naive CD4, approximately 3.5% of naive CD8, about 2.3% of memory CD4, and around 0.4% of memory CD8 clonotypes were shared. Because the study included only a small number of donors, the genetic and exposure-history diversity represented was limited. Pairwise subsampling indicated that sequencing depth was expected to affect the degree of clonotype sharing among donors. Rarefaction of sorted-subset datasets indicated incomplete sequencing despite the large sequencing depth. Naive subsets generally had larger estimated clonotype richness than memory subsets.

The chain is assembled from TRBV28 and TRBJ2-5; TRBD1 aligns with 8 central bases. The receptor's source is a man younger than 35 in good health. Some clones in this sample may be carry-over from other donors' samples. The sample was naive CD4+ T cells from PBMCs. The cell subset or site label of this sample denotes: CD45RA+ positively selected. The DNA is TGTGCCAGCAGTTTGTCGGCGGCAGGGGGCCTCCAAGAGACCCAGTACTTC. Its translation is CASSLSAAGGLQETQYF.